The 14 T cell receptor beta chains in this list originate from one sample, sequenced in a study of vaccination and CD4 T cells after COVID-19. Their antigens remain unidentified. Treatment in this sample: approximately 10-day PBMC culture with coronavirus spike peptide pools or control peptides (ViraFEST assay). The Oncomine TCR Beta short-read assay was what sequenced the DNA obtained from cultured CD4+ T cells. In TCRdb, the PCR reads were re-called with MiXCR into one record per CDR3 protein. The sample comprises roughly 3,500 distinct CDR3 sequences, 32% of which are singletons, and about 47% rests with the top ten. Sequencing was carried out using CD4+ T cells from blood, cultured in vitro. The receptors derive from a human donor who had recovered from COVID-19.

This sequence joins TRBV12-5 and TRBJ2-1; TRBD1 matches at 8 bases. The CDR3 consists of 12 residues. With 10 bases clipped from V and 3 bases from J, the junction kept 2 bases outside the gene matches. Germline CDR1 reads LGHNT; CDR2 reads FRNRAP. In nucleotides, the CDR3 is TGTGCTACCGGGACAGGCTACAATGAGCAGTTCTTC. Its translation is CATGTGYNEQFF.

Within the sample, this clonotype is medium-sized. The genes are TRBV24-1 and TRBJ2-5, with 7 bases aligning to TRBD2. There are 15 residues in the CDR3. J was trimmed by 5 bases and V by 2 bases; bases with no gene match: 7. CDR1 is KGHDR, CDR2 SFDVKD, per germline. The CDR3 loop reads CATSDSQGGEETQYF. Here the CDR3 DNA reads TGTGCCACCAGTGATTCCCAGGGAGGGGAGGAGACCCAGTACTTC.

The rearrangement uses TRBV6-1 and TRBJ2-3, with unresolved D. Germline V gives CDR1 MNHNS, CDR2 SASEGT. CDR3 size: 13 residues. V dropped 10 bases and J dropped 5 bases, with 16 bases sitting between them. DNA of the CDR3: TGTGCCATTAGTAGTGGAACCAGAGATACGCAGTATTTT. Amino acid sequence: CAISSGTRDTQYF.

This chain connects TRBV12-5 to TRBJ2-7, with 8 bases matching TRBD1. Germline CDR1 is LGHNT and CDR2 is FRNRAP. The CDR3 is 13 amino acids. The trim removed 5 bases at V and 6 bases at J, leaving 6 bases unmatched. The CDR3 bases are TGTGCTAGTGGTCTTGACAGGGGAGGCGAGCAGTACTTC. This translates into CASGLDRGGEQYF.

The chain couples TRBV5-1 to TRBJ1-2; 8 bases fit TRBD1. The germline V gene encodes CDR1 SGHRS and CDR2 YFSETQ. The ends lost 7 bases at V and 7 bases at J; junction bases unmatched: 9. The CDR3 runs 13 residues. The DNA of the CDR3 is TGCGCCAGCGACCCGACAGGGGTGGGTGGCTACACCTTC. Residues: CASDPTGVGGYTF.

This clonotype was counted only a few times. The V gene is TRBV6-1, the J gene TRBJ2-1; D may be TRBD2 (5 bases). This CDR3 has 15 amino acids. V was clipped by 1 base and J by 6 bases, with 13 bases between them. Germline-derived CDR1 and CDR2 are MNHNS and SASEGT. The CDR3 bases are TGTGCCAGCAGTGAAGTGGACGGGATATCCAATGAGCAGTTCTTC. Residues: CASSEVDGISNEQFF.

The J gene is TRBJ2-7, the V gene TRBV21-1; the listed D gene, TRBD1, was not tested against the DNA. TRBV21-1 is recorded as a pseudogene. The CDR3 consists of 16 residues. DNA for the CDR3: TGTGCCAGCAGCAAAGCAGGGGCAGGTTCCCCCTACGAGCAGTACTTC. This translates into CASSKAGAGSPYEQYF.

This clonotype was seen only a few times. The CDR3 region has the DNA TGTGCCAGCTCACCTGGCTCGGACTATGGCTACACCTTC. It is translated as CASSPGSDYGYTF. The chain uses TRBV18 and TRBJ1-2; D is unclear. V gave up 3 bases and J gave up 3 bases, with 8 bases separating them. The CDR3 length is 13 residues. Germline CDR1 and CDR2: KGHSH and LQKENI.

This chain joins TRBV30 and TRBJ1-1, with D possibly being TRBD1 (6 bases). CDR3 length: 13 amino acids. V gave up 4 bases and J gave up 1 base, with 10 bases separating them. Germline V gene sequence: CDR1 GTSNPN, CDR2 SVGIG (reference sequence). This CDR3 reads CAWNLQGNTEAFF. The CDR3 DNA is TGTGCCTGGAACTTACAGGGGAACACTGAAGCTTTCTTT.

Here the CDR3 reads CATLRQGWETQYF. As DNA, the CDR3 is TGTGCCACCCTTAGACAAGGTTGGGAGACCCAGTACTTC. The chain combines TRBV6-1 with TRBJ2-5, with no clear D. CDR3 size: 13 residues. Germline V lookup: CDR1 MNHNS, CDR2 SASEGT. V shed 10 bases and J shed 5 bases, with 17 bases lying between them.

The chain employs TRBV20-1 and TRBJ2-2; either TRBD1 or TRBD2 may supply D (5 bases each). Germline lookup yields CDR1 DFQATT and CDR2 SNEGSKA (reference sequence). Trimming pared 0 bases from V and 1 base from J, leaving 6 bases between. The CDR3 contains 14 residues. CDR3 in amino acids: CSARDGGNTGELFF. The DNA for the CDR3 is TGCAGTGCTAGAGATGGGGGGAACACCGGGGAGCTGTTTTTT.

The rearrangement uses TRBV25-1 and TRBJ2-1; tentatively, D is TRBD1 (6 bases). This CDR3 has 11 amino acids. CDR1 MGHDK and CDR2 SYGVNS come from the germline V gene. V was shortened by 8 bases and J by 4 bases, with 6 bases between the two germline ends. CDR3: CASDRYNEQFF. In DNA form, the CDR3 reads TGTGCCAGCGACAGGTACAATGAGCAGTTCTTC.

The J gene is TRBJ1-1, the V gene TRBV20-1, with a weak D call TRBD1 (6 bases). V was trimmed by 5 bases and J by 0 bases, leaving 10 bases between them. In germline, CDR1 is DFQATT, CDR2 SNEGSKA (reference sequence). The CDR3 length is 13 residues. The CDR3 nucleotides read TGCAGTGCTCTACAGGGCGTGAACACTGAAGCTTTCTTT. Translating gives CSALQGVNTEAFF.

This clonotype has a handful of counts. The J gene is TRBJ2-3, the V gene TRBV7-3; the D call may be TRBD1 or TRBD2 (5 bases each). Trimming stripped 6 bases from V and 0 bases from J, with 16 bases between. The CDR3 covers 16 residues. Germline V gene lookup returns CDR1 SGHTA and CDR2 FQGTGA. CDR3 nucleotides: TGTGCCAGCAGTCCCGGGGCCCAAAGTAGCACAGATACGCAGTATTTT. This translates into CASSPGAQSSTDTQYF.